Below are 11 T cell receptor beta chains sequenced from a single sample in a study of blood T cell repertoires in COVID-19 (dated by TCRdb to the early 2020s). Libraries were prepared through the immunoSEQ multiplex PCR assay. TCRdb took this table from immuneACCESS and kept in-frame rearrangements with V and J called. Such tables lack part of the clones; where checked against another copy, unresolved V genes explain under half of the gap, and the rest is unexplained. This sample holds 100,000 to 150,000 clones; roughly 85% were observed only once. Around 3% of the sample is held by the ten biggest clonotypes. Sample: peripheral blood. The receptors were gathered from a woman over 75 with COVID-19, enrolled during active disease.

This clone has just one count. This chain joins TRBV10-3 and TRBJ2-1; 7 bases align to TRBD1. Looked up from germline, CDR1 is ENHRY and CDR2 is SYGVKD. V shed 6 bases and J 5 bases; nucleotides not matched to a gene: 1. The CDR3 is made up of 12 amino acids. In nucleotides, the CDR3 is TGTGCCATCAGGGGACAGAACAATGAGCAGTTCTTC. Encoded protein: CAIRGQNNEQFF.

This chain connects TRBV12-3 or TRBV12-4 to TRBJ2-7, with D perhaps matching TRBD1 (6 bases). V lost 2 bases to trimming and J lost 5 bases, with 7 bases between them. This CDR3 region has 12 residues. In nucleotides, the CDR3 is TGTGCCAGCAGTTTAACAGGGCACGAGCAGTACTTC. It specifies CASSLTGHEQYF.

This clone was detected once. The chain combines TRBV18 with TRBJ1-1, with TRBD1 matching over 7 bases. V shed 3 bases and J 0 bases; nucleotides not matched to a gene: 7. CDR1 and CDR2 (germline): KGHSH, LQKENI. The CDR3 consists of 16 residues. The CDR3 bases are TGTGCCAGCTCACCCGGCGGGACAGACATGAACACTGAAGCTTTCTTT. Encoded protein: CASSPGGTDMNTEAFF.

The rearrangement joins TRBV5-1 to TRBJ1-1; 7 bases fit TRBD1. CDR1 and CDR2 (germline): SGHRS, YFSETQ. The CDR3 contains 15 residues. Trimming took 2 bases from V and 7 from J; bases not matched to a gene: 11. CDR3 sequence reads: CASSFMVDRINEAFF. The CDR3 DNA follows: TGCGCCAGCAGCTTCATGGTGGACAGGATAAATGAAGCTTTCTTT.

V usage is TRBV4-2 and J usage is TRBJ2-7, with 12 bases identical to TRBD2. Germline CDR1 is LGHNA and CDR2 is YNFKEQ. The CDR3 totals 16 residues. With V trimmed by 2 bases and J by 7 bases, 9 bases remained unmatched. The CDR3 bases are TGTGCCAGCAGCCAATCTCCGGGACTAGCGGGTCTGGAGCAGTACTTC. Encoded protein: CASSQSPGLAGLEQYF.

The chain uses TRBV6-5 and TRBJ1-1; D is unresolved. Germline V lookup: CDR1 MNHEY, CDR2 SVGAGI. CDR3 length: 13 amino acids. Trimming took off 6 bases at V and 7 bases at J, with 15 bases between the two ends. The CDR3 loop is CASRPTGSGEAFF. CDR3 DNA: TGTGCCAGCAGGCCTACGGGGAGTGGTGAAGCTTTCTTT.

The gene calls are TRBV4-3 and TRBJ1-2, with TRBD1 as a possible D gene (5 bases). Looked up from germline, CDR1 is LGHNA and CDR2 is YSLEER. CDR3 length: 16 residues. V lost 2 bases and J 3 bases, leaving 16 bases between the germline ends. The chain's CDR3 is CASSQSQGGYDYGYTF. CDR3 in DNA: TGCGCCAGCAGCCAATCCCAGGGTGGATACGACTATGGCTACACCTTC.

The gene calls are TRBV5-1 and TRBJ2-2; maybe TRBD1 (6 bases). CDR1 and CDR2 (germline): SGHRS, YFSETQ. CDR3 length: 17 amino acids. With 0 bases removed from V and 0 bases from J, the gap between germline ends came to 12 bases. The CDR3 loop reads CASSLGRQGTNTGELFF. CDR3 sequence (DNA): TGCGCCAGCAGCTTGGGACGTCAGGGGACGAACACCGGGGAGCTGTTTTTT.

The genes are TRBV7-2 and TRBJ2-5, with 12 bases that match TRBD2. CDR1 is SGHTA and CDR2 is FQGNSA in the germline V gene. The CDR3 extends over 18 amino acids. After removal of 5 bases from V and 2 bases from J, the junction contained 12 bases not matched to a gene. The CDR3 region is CASSPRTSGKVFQETQYF. The DNA of the CDR3 is TGTGCCAGCAGCCCCAGGACTAGCGGGAAGGTTTTTCAAGAGACCCAGTACTTC.

The rearrangement joins TRBV7-2 to TRBJ1-3; the D gene is possibly TRBD1 (5 bases). There are 16 residues in the CDR3. The germline CDR1 and CDR2 sequences are SGHTA and FQGNSA. V was clipped by 6 bases and J by 2 bases, with 17 bases between them. For the CDR3, the DNA is TGTGCCAGCAGTCAAGGCGCGGGGCGCACTGGAAACACCATATATTTT. Its protein is CASSQGAGRTGNTIYF.

The rearrangement links TRBV15 to TRBJ1-4; D is undetermined. From germline, CDR1 is LNHNV and CDR2 YYDKDF (reference sequence). V dropped 2 bases and J dropped 4 bases, with 2 bases sitting between them. This CDR3 has 12 residues. The CDR3 is CATSRLNEKLFF. The CDR3 DNA is TGTGCCACCAGCAGACTTAATGAAAAACTGTTTTTT.